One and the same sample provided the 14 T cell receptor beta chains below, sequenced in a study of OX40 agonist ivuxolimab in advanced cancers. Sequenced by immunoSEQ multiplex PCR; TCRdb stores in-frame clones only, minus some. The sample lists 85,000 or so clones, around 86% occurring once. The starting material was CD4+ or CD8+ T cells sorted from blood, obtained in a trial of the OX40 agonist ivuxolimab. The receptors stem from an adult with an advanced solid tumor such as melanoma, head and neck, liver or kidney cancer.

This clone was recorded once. In nucleotides, the CDR3 is TGTGCCAGCAGCCGGATGCAGGGCCCTTTTGGGGCCAACGTCCTGACTTTC. Protein sequence: CASSRMQGPFGANVLTF. The chain uses TRBV11-2 and TRBJ2-6; possibly TRBD1 for D (5 bases). The V and J ends lost 5 bases and 3 bases respectively, with 17 bases between them. From germline, CDR1 is SGHAT and CDR2 FQNNGV. The CDR3 loop spans 17 amino acids.

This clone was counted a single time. The CDR3 DNA sequence: TGCAGCGTTGAACAGGGGATGAACACTGAAGCTTTCTTT. It translates to CSVEQGMNTEAFF. The gene calls are TRBV29-1 and TRBJ1-1; D possibly corresponds to TRBD1 (6 bases). Germline lookup yields CDR1 SQVTM and CDR2 ANQGSEA. V dropped 2 bases and J dropped 0 bases, with 7 bases sitting between them. The CDR3 loop spans 13 amino acids. The variable domain in full, with the rest retrieved from reference TRBV29-1 and TRBJ1-1, is SAVISQKPSRDICQRGTSLTIQCQVDSQVTMMFWYRQQPGQSLTLIATANQGSEATYESGFVIDKFPISRPNLTFSTLTVSNMSPEDSSIYLCSVEQGMNTEAFFGQGTRLTVV.

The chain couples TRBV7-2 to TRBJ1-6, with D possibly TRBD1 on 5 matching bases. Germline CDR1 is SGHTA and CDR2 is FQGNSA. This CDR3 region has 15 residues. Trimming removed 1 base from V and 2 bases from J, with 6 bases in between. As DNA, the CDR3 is TGTGCCAGCAGCTTAGGGGGCCCCTATAATTCACCCCTCCACTTT. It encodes CASSLGGPYNSPLHF. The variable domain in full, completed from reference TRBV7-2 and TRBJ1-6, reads GAGVSQSPSNKVTEKGKDVELRCDPISGHTALYWYRQSLGQGLEFLIYFQGNSAPDKSGLPSDRFSAERTGGSVSTLTIQRTQQEDSAVYLCASSLGGPYNSPLHFGNGTRLTVT.

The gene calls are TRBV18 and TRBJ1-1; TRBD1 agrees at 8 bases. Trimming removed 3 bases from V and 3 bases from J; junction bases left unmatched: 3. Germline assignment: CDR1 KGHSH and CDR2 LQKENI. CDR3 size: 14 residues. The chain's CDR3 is CASSPSGGHTEAFF. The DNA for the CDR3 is TGTGCCAGCTCACCGTCAGGGGGCCACACTGAAGCTTTCTTT.

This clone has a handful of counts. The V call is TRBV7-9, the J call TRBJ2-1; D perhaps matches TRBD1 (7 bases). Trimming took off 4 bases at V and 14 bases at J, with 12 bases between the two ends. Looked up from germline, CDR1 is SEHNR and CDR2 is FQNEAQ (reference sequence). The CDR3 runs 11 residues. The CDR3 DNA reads TGTGCCAGCAGCTCAGGAGGGGGCGAGTTCTTC. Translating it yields CASSSGGGEFF. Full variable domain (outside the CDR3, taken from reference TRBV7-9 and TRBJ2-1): DTGVSQNPRHKITKRGQNVTFRCDPISEHNRLYWYRQTLGQGPEFLTYFQNEAQLEKSRLLSDRFSAERPKGSFSTLEIQRTEQGDSAMYLCASSSGGGEFFGPGTRLTVL.

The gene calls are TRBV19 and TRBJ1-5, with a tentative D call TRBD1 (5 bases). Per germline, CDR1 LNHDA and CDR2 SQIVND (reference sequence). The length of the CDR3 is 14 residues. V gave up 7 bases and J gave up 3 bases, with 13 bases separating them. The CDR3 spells CASTMGRDNQPQHF. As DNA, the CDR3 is TGTGCCAGTACCATGGGGCGGGACAATCAGCCCCAGCATTTT.

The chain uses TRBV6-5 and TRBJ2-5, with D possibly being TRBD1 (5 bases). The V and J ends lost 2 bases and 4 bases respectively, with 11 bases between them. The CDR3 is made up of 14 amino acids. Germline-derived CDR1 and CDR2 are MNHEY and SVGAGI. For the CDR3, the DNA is TGTGCCAGCAGTTACCGGTCAGGGCGAGAGACCCAGTACTTC. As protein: CASSYRSGRETQYF.

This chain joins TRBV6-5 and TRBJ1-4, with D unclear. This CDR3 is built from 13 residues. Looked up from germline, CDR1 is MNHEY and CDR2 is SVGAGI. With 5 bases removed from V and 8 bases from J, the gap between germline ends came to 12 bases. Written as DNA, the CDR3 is TGTGCCAGCAGTCCGGGCCGGGGAGAAAAACTGTTTTTT. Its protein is CASSPGRGEKLFF.

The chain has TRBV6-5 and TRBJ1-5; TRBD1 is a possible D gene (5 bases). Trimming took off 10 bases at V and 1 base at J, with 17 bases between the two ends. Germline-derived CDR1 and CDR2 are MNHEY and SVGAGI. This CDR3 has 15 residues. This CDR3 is CATRFREVSNQPQHF. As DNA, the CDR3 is TGTGCCACCAGATTCAGGGAAGTGAGCAATCAGCCCCAGCATTTT.

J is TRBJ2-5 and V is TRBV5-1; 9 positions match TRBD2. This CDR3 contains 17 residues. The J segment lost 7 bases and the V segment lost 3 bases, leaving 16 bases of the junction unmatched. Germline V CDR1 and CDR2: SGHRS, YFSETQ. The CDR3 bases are TGCGCCAGCAGCTATCCCGCAATTGGCGGGGGGGAAGCGACCCAGTACTTC. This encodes CASSYPAIGGGEATQYF.

The CDR3 coding sequence is TGTGCCATCCGGCCGGGGGGCCGAACCTACGAGCAGTACTTC. Translation gives CAIRPGGRTYEQYF. J is TRBJ2-7 and V is TRBV10-3; weak D call: TRBD2 (7 bases). V was clipped by 8 bases and J by 2 bases, with 16 bases between them. CDR3 length: 14 amino acids. Germline CDR1 reads ENHRY; CDR2 reads SYGVKD.

CDR3 in DNA: TGTGCCAGCTCACCACCGGTGAGGGATTCACCCCTCCACTTT. This translates into CASSPPVRDSPLHF. The rearrangement links TRBV18 to TRBJ1-6; D uncertain. V shed 0 bases and J shed 8 bases, with 8 bases lying between them. CDR3 length: 14 amino acids. Germline CDR1 and CDR2: KGHSH and LQKENI.

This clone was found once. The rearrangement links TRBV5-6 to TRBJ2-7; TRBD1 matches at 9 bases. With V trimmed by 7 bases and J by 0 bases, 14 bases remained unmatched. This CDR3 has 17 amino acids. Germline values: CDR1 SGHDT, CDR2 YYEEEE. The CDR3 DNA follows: TGTGCCAGCGGTAAGGGACAGGGAAGGATGAGCTCCTACGAGCAGTACTTC. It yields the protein CASGKGQGRMSSYEQYF. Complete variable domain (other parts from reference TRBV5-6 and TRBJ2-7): DAGVTQSPTHLIKTRGQQVTLRCSPKSGHDTVSWYQQALGQGPQFIFQYYEEEERQRGNFPDRFSGHQFPNYSSELNVNALLLGDSALYLCASGKGQGRMSSYEQYFGPGTRLTVT.

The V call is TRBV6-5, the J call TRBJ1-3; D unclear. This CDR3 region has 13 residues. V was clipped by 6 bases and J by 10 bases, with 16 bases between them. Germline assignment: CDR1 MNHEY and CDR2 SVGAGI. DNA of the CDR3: TGTGCCAGCAGGGCACTAAGTATTGGTACCATATATTTT. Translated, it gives CASRALSIGTIYF.